Listed below are T cell receptor beta chains from one sample, sequenced in a study of glioma-infiltrating T cells after dendritic cell vaccination. Using immunoSEQ multiplex PCR, the repertoire was profiled, and TCRdb retains in-frame clones only, with some absent. The data show under 100,000 clones, with roughly 84% seen just once and about 2.9% held by the top ten. The material sequenced was blood, taken before dendritic cell vaccination. Receptors originate from a human donor with glioblastoma. Both conserved end residues are part of each CDR3.

>TRBV28|.
CASSRRQGRPYEQYF
>TRBV11-2|TRBJ2-7
CASSPQGSGSLHEQYF
>TRBV6-1|TRBJ2-2
CASSEYRGSTGELFF
>TRBV27|TRBJ2-7
CASSWGTGGYEQYF
>TRBV6-1|TRBJ1-5
CASTEADQPQHF
>TRBV18|TRBJ2-3
CASSPGAADTQYF
>TRBV11-2|TRBJ2-3
CASSFLGLAGGTDTQYF
>TRBV19|TRBJ1-1
CASTINTLNTEAFF
>TRBV19|TRBJ1-1
CASSIDLTRTEAFF
>TRBV18|TRBJ1-5
CASSDRGDQPQHF
>TRBV29-1|TRBJ2-7
CSLGLASPYEQYF
>TRBV11-2|TRBJ2-7
CASSPQDYEQYF
>TRBV5-4|TRBJ2-1
CASSYTGWSYNEQFF
>TRBV11-2|TRBJ1-4
CASSLNQENEKLFF
>TRBV7-9|TRBJ2-6
CASSRPSGGGANVLTF
>TRBV7-3|TRBJ1-5
CASSFGQNQPQHF
>TRBV29-1|TRBJ2-7
CSVESGTGGAGQYF
>TRBV29-1|TRBJ1-3
CSVGALSGNTIYF
>TRBV6-5|TRBJ1-2
CASSYSEGGGYGYTF
>TRBV11-3|TRBJ1-5
CASSSHGNQPQHF
>TRBV7-9|TRBJ1-1
CASSRGQMNTEAFF
>TRBV19|TRBJ2-5
CASSMSLPQETQYF
>TRBV6-1|TRBJ2-5
CASSEDRSETQYF
>TRBV4-1|TRBJ1-5
CASSQETGGRQPQHF
>TRBV27|TRBJ2-3
CASRFFPGRGTDTQYF
>TRBV10-2|TRBJ1-1
CASSVSGQNTEAFF
>TRBV4-1|TRBJ1-6
CASSQDRRDGSPLHF
>TRBV25-1|TRBJ2-6
CASSRSGANVLTF
>TRBV18|TRBJ1-2
CASSPLRTMDIYGYTF
>TRBV18|TRBJ2-7
CASSLGTASLEQYF
>TRBV7-2|TRBJ1-2
CASSLGSGDDYGYTF
>TRBV4-1|TRBJ2-2
CASSPSKSAIGELFF
>TRBV7-9|TRBJ1-1
CASSSMTDNTEAFF
>TRBV30|TRBJ1-2
CASSPLNYGYTF
>TRBV11-2|TRBJ2-2
CASSPRGTNTGELFF
>TRBV11-3|TRBJ1-1
CASSSTESREAFF
>TRBV5-4|TRBJ2-7
CASSSAGTGEQYF
>TRBV10-3|TRBJ2-1
CAISELVSVLFF
>TRBV7-3|TRBJ2-2
CASSLGLAGTGELFF
>TRBV29-1|TRBJ2-3
CSVVLAGDTQYF
>TRBV18|TRBJ2-5
CASSPWEFQTQYF
>TRBV7-7|TRBJ2-1
CASSLVGAYNEQFF
>TRBV6-5|TRBJ1-6
CASSLKRGPNSPLHF
>TRBV4-3|TRBJ2-7
CASSQERREGHYEQYF
>TRBV5-4|TRBJ2-3
CASSLASPPTYTQYF
>TRBV19|TRBJ1-4
CASDLGGSGGKLFF